The text below deals with one TCR beta chain. The entry originates in a study of CD8+ T cells in alopecia areata. cDNA serving as the sequencing template came from extracted, reverse transcribed RNA. TCRdb keeps only in-frame clones here, not all; method: immunoSEQ multiplex PCR. The sample records roughly 76,000 clones, over 25% being singletons. Germline-derived CDR1 and CDR2 are SEHNR and FQNEAQ (reference sequence). Trimming left V 5 bases short and J 6 bases short, with 13 bases between. The CDR3 spans 13 residues. Treatment defined: oral pan-JAK inhibitor, 5-10 mg twice daily. This sequence was found in a human donor with alopecia areata. The sequencing here drew on CD8+ T cells sorted from blood, taken at week 4, from a patient treated with tofacitinib. The chain is built from TRBV7-9 and TRBJ1-2; D uncertain. CDR3 sequence reads: CASSAGITNGYTF. DNA for the CDR3: TGTGCCAGCAGCGCAGGAATCACGAATGGCTACACCTTC.